The 9 T cell receptor beta chains reported below all come from one sample, sequenced in a study of blood T cell repertoires in COVID-19. Measured with immunoSEQ multiplex PCR; TCRdb has only the in-frame clones, and not every one. The sample contains under 100,000 clones, more than 65% of which appear only once. Sequencing was carried out using peripheral blood. The receptor set was obtained from an elderly woman with active or convalescent COVID-19.

This chain uses TRBV7-8 with TRBJ2-7; D remains unclear. Between the trimmed V and J ends, which lost 3 bases and 5 bases, there was a span of 8 bases. This CDR3 spans 12 amino acids. Germline V gene lookup returns CDR1 SGHVS and CDR2 FQNEAQ. In DNA form, the CDR3 reads TGTGCCAGCAGCTTCTTGCAGAACGAGCAGTACTTC. Protein product: CASSFLQNEQYF. The variable domain in full, with the rest retrieved from reference TRBV7-8 and TRBJ2-7, is GAGVSQSPRYKVAKRGQDVALRCDPISGHVSLFWYQQALGQGPEFLTYFQNEAQLDKSGLPSDRFFAERPEGSVSTLKIQRTQQEDSAVYLCASSFLQNEQYFGPGTRLTVT.

V usage is TRBV9 and J usage is TRBJ2-7, with 9 bases that match TRBD2. The CDR3 is 16 amino acids. J was trimmed by 2 bases and V by 0 bases; bases with no gene match: 6. CDR1 is SGDLS and CDR2 is YYNGEE in the germline V gene. The CDR3 region has the DNA TGTGCCAGCAGCGTAGCGAATAGCGGGGGACCCTACGAGCAGTACTTC. It is translated as CASSVANSGGPYEQYF.

V is TRBV5-1 and J is TRBJ2-5, with D maybe TRBD2 (6 bases). The CDR3 covers 13 residues. CDR1 and CDR2 (germline): SGHRS, YFSETQ. Trimming took 4 bases from V and 7 from J, leaving 14 bases between them. The CDR3 here is CASSSRGLRTQYF. CDR3 DNA: TGCGCCAGCAGCAGCCGGGGACTTCGGACCCAGTACTTC.

V usage is TRBV12-3 or TRBV12-4 and J usage is TRBJ1-6, with a possible D match to TRBD1 (5 bases). The V end was cut by 7 bases, the J end by 10 bases, with 14 bases between. The CDR3 runs to 13 residues. CDR3 nucleotide sequence: TGTGCCAGCACCTGGGGGGGTGGATCACCCCTCCACTTT. Protein sequence: CASTWGGGSPLHF.

This clone was recorded a few times. The CDR3 nucleotides read TGTGCCAGCAGCTTGGGGGGTTGGACCACTGAAGCTTTCTTT. It is translated as CASSLGGWTTEAFF. This sequence joins TRBV27 and TRBJ1-1; D may be TRBD1 (5 bases). With 6 bases removed from V and 4 bases from J, the gap between germline ends came to 15 bases. Germline CDR1 is MNHEY and CDR2 is SMNVEV (reference sequence). The CDR3 loop spans 14 amino acids.

The chain employs TRBV9 and TRBJ1-1; D gene ambiguous. The CDR3 sequence is 14 residues long. V lost 2 bases and J 0 bases, leaving 8 bases between the germline ends. Germline loops: CDR1 SGDLS, CDR2 YYNGEE. The DNA of the CDR3 is TGTGCCAGCAGCGTTGGCCCATTGAACACTGAAGCTTTCTTT. Translating gives CASSVGPLNTEAFF.

The chain links TRBV10-1 to TRBJ2-3; D is unclear. V was trimmed by 3 bases and J by 4 bases, leaving 8 bases between them. The CDR3 runs 13 residues. The germline V gene has CDR1 WNHNN and CDR2 SYGVQD (reference sequence). The CDR3 DNA follows: TGCGCCAGCAGTGATACGGTTGCAGATACGCAGTATTTT. It encodes CASSDTVADTQYF.

This clone was counted once. The genes are TRBV4-1 and TRBJ2-1; 13 nucleotides align to TRBD2. Per germline, CDR1 MGHRA and CDR2 YSYEKL. There are 17 residues in the CDR3. V dropped 2 bases and J dropped 3; count of bases not matched to a gene: 4. The CDR3 loop reads CASSQRRLAGGYNEQFF. The CDR3, as DNA: TGCGCCAGCAGCCAACGTAGACTAGCGGGGGGCTACAATGAGCAGTTCTTC.

The chain links TRBV6-5 to TRBJ2-1; tentative D call: TRBD2 (6 bases). Germline V lookup: CDR1 MNHEY, CDR2 SVGAGI. This CDR3 region has 12 residues. The V end lost 2 bases, the J end lost 11 bases, and 10 bases lay between the germline ends. CDR3 sequence: CASSYNGGKQFF. The CDR3 DNA reads as TGTGCCAGCAGTTACAATGGGGGGAAGCAGTTCTTC.